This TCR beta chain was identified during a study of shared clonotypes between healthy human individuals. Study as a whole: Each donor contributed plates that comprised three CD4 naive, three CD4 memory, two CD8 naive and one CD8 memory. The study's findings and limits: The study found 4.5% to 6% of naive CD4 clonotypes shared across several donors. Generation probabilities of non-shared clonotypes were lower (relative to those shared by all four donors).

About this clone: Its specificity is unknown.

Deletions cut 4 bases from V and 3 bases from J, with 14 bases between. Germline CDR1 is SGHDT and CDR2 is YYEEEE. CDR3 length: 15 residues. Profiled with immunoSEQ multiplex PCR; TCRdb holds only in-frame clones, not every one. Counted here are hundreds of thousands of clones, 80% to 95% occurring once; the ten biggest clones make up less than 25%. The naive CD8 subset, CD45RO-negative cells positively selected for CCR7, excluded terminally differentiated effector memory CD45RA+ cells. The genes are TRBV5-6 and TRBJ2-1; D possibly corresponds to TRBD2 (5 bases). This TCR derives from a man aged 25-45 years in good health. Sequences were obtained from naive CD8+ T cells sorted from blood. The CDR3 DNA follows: TGTGCCAGCAGCCCACCCGCGGGCTACTACAATGAGCAGTTCTTC. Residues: CASSPPAGYYNEQFF.